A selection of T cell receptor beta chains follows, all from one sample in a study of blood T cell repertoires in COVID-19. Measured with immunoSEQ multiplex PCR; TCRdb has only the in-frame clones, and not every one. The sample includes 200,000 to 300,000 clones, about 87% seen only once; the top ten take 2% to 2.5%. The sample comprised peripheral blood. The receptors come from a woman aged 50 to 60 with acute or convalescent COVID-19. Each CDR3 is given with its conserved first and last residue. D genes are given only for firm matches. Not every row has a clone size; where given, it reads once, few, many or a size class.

CDR3 DNA: TGTGCCAGAAAGGACAGGGCTTTTACCCATCAGCCCCAGCATTTT
CDR3 protein: CARKDRAFTHQPQHF
J gene: TRBJ1-5
D gene: TRBD1
CDR3 length: 15
V gene: TRBV5-3
clone size: .

CDR3 DNA: TGTGCCAGCTCTCAAGACAGGGGGAGCTCTGGGGCCAACGTCCTGACTTTC
CDR3 protein: CASSQDRGSSGANVLTF
J gene: TRBJ2-6
D gene: TRBD1
CDR3 length: 17
V gene: TRBV18
clone size: .

CDR3 DNA: TGTGCCAGCACGCTAGCGGGAGGGCCTAACGGGGAGCTGTTTTTT
CDR3 protein: CASTLAGGPNGELFF
J gene: TRBJ2-2
D gene: TRBD2
CDR3 length: 15
V gene: TRBV27
clone size: .

CDR3 DNA: TGTGCCAGCAGCTTAACTGCGGGAGGGGCCTACAATGAGCAGTTCTTC
CDR3 protein: CASSLTAGGAYNEQFF
J gene: TRBJ2-1
D gene: TRBD2
CDR3 length: 16
V gene: TRBV7-3
clone size: .

CDR3 DNA: TGTGCCAGCAGCTCAGGCAGGGTATATGGCTACACCTTC
CDR3 protein: CASSSGRVYGYTF
J gene: TRBJ1-2
D gene: .
CDR3 length: 13
V gene: TRBV28
clone size: .

CDR3 DNA: TGTGCCAGCAGTCCATTGTTTCCCCGGACAGCGTCCTTAAATGAAAAACTGTTTTTT
CDR3 protein: CASSPLFPRTASLNEKLFF
J gene: TRBJ1-4
D gene: .
CDR3 length: 19
V gene: TRBV28
clone size: once

CDR3 DNA: TGCGCCAGCAGCTCGACTAGCGGGACCAACAATGAGCAGTTCTTC
CDR3 protein: CASSSTSGTNNEQFF
J gene: TRBJ2-1
D gene: TRBD2
CDR3 length: 15
V gene: TRBV5-1
clone size: .

CDR3 DNA: TGCGCCAGCAGCTTGGAGGCTAGCGGGACCGGGGAGCTGTTTTTT
CDR3 protein: CASSLEASGTGELFF
J gene: TRBJ2-2
D gene: TRBD2
CDR3 length: 15
V gene: TRBV5-1
clone size: .

CDR3 DNA: TGTGCCAGCAGCCAACTAGAGGGGGCGACCCAGTACTTC
CDR3 protein: CASSQLEGATQYF
J gene: TRBJ2-5
D gene: TRBD1
CDR3 length: 13
V gene: TRBV3-1/TRBV3-2
clone size: .

CDR3 DNA: TGTGCCAGCAGCTTTGGGACTAGCGGGAGGGCGCAGTTCTTC
CDR3 protein: CASSFGTSGRAQFF
J gene: TRBJ2-1
D gene: TRBD2
CDR3 length: 14
V gene: TRBV7-2
clone size: .

CDR3 DNA: TGCGCCAGCAGCTTGGTCCCGCAGGGGGCAGGGGGCTACACCTTC
CDR3 protein: CASSLVPQGAGGYTF
J gene: TRBJ1-2
D gene: TRBD1
CDR3 length: 15
V gene: TRBV5-1
clone size: once

CDR3 DNA: TGTGCCAGTAGTGGACAGAATTCACCCCTCCACTTT
CDR3 protein: CASSGQNSPLHF
J gene: TRBJ1-6
D gene: .
CDR3 length: 12
V gene: TRBV19
clone size: .

CDR3 DNA: TGTGCCAGCAGCTTGTCAGGGGTCAATGAAAAACTGTTTTTT
CDR3 protein: CASSLSGVNEKLFF
J gene: TRBJ1-4
D gene: .
CDR3 length: 14
V gene: TRBV7-2
clone size: .

CDR3 DNA: TGTGCCAGCAGCCCGAGGGCCAACACTGAAGCTTTCTTT
CDR3 protein: CASSPRANTEAFF
J gene: TRBJ1-1
D gene: .
CDR3 length: 13
V gene: TRBV7-2
clone size: once

CDR3 DNA: TGTGCCAGCAATGTTTTAGGACAGGAGCATTATAGCAATCAGCCCCAGCATTTT
CDR3 protein: CASNVLGQEHYSNQPQHF
J gene: TRBJ1-5
D gene: TRBD1
CDR3 length: 18
V gene: TRBV28
clone size: .

CDR3 DNA: TGTGCCAGCAGCTTATCCCCTAGCGTAACCTACGAGCAGTACTTC
CDR3 protein: CASSLSPSVTYEQYF
J gene: TRBJ2-7
D gene: .
CDR3 length: 15
V gene: TRBV11-1
clone size: .

CDR3 DNA: TGTGCCAGCAGTTCCCGGACAGGGCTAACCCACTTGAGGATGTTC
CDR3 protein: CASSSRTGLTHLRMF
J gene: TRBJ2-7
D gene: TRBD1
CDR3 length: 15
V gene: TRBV6-5
clone size: .

CDR3 DNA: TGTGCCAGCAGCTTCGCGGGGGGATCTGAAAAACTGTTTTTT
CDR3 protein: CASSFAGGSEKLFF
J gene: TRBJ1-4
D gene: .
CDR3 length: 14
V gene: TRBV7-9
clone size: .

CDR3 DNA: TGTGCCAGCAGCTTAGATGGCAGGGGATATGGCTACACCTTC
CDR3 protein: CASSLDGRGYGYTF
J gene: TRBJ1-2
D gene: .
CDR3 length: 14
V gene: TRBV7-2
clone size: .

CDR3 DNA: TGTGCCAGCAAGTGGGACAGGGACACAGATACGCAGTATTTT
CDR3 protein: CASKWDRDTDTQYF
J gene: TRBJ2-3
D gene: TRBD1
CDR3 length: 14
V gene: TRBV6-6
clone size: .

CDR3 DNA: TGCGCCAGCAGCCAAGTGTTTGGTCGTGACAGGGGTTATCAGCCCCAGCATTTT
CDR3 protein: CASSQVFGRDRGYQPQHF
J gene: TRBJ1-5
D gene: TRBD1
CDR3 length: 18
V gene: TRBV4-1
clone size: few

CDR3 DNA: TGCGCCAGCAGCCGAACAGGGTATGGTAATGAAAAACTGTTTTTT
CDR3 protein: CASSRTGYGNEKLFF
J gene: TRBJ1-4
D gene: .
CDR3 length: 15
V gene: TRBV4-3
clone size: .

CDR3 DNA: TGTGCCAGCAGCGTAGATGCAGGGGGTCAGCCCCAGCATTTT
CDR3 protein: CASSVDAGGQPQHF
J gene: TRBJ1-5
D gene: TRBD1
CDR3 length: 14
V gene: TRBV9
clone size: .

CDR3 DNA: TGCGCCAGCAGCCAAGATCAGCCTTTCCGGGGGTGGACCAAAAACATTCAGTACTTC
CDR3 protein: CASSQDQPFRGWTKNIQYF
J gene: TRBJ2-4
D gene: .
CDR3 length: 19
V gene: TRBV4-1
clone size: .

CDR3 DNA: TGTGCCATCAGGGGGAGGACAGGGGAGGGCACCGGGGAGCTGTTTTTT
CDR3 protein: CAIRGRTGEGTGELFF
J gene: TRBJ2-2
D gene: TRBD1
CDR3 length: 16
V gene: TRBV10-3
clone size: .

CDR3 DNA: TGTGCCAGCAGCCCCTGGACAGGGGATCAGCCCCAGCATTTT
CDR3 protein: CASSPWTGDQPQHF
J gene: TRBJ1-5
D gene: TRBD1
CDR3 length: 14
V gene: TRBV7-2
clone size: once

CDR3 DNA: TGTGCCAGCAGCCAAGGGGCAGGGTTGGCCCTTAGGGAGCAGTACTTC
CDR3 protein: CASSQGAGLALREQYF
J gene: TRBJ2-7
D gene: .
CDR3 length: 16
V gene: TRBV4-2
clone size: .

CDR3 DNA: TGCGCCAGCAGCTCCGGGACAGGGGGCGATGGCTACACCTTC
CDR3 protein: CASSSGTGGDGYTF
J gene: TRBJ1-2
D gene: TRBD1
CDR3 length: 14
V gene: TRBV5-1
clone size: .

CDR3 DNA: TGTGCCAGCAGCTTCGGACTAGCGGGAGATGAGCAGTTCTTC
CDR3 protein: CASSFGLAGDEQFF
J gene: TRBJ2-1
D gene: TRBD2
CDR3 length: 14
V gene: TRBV11-2
clone size: .

CDR3 DNA: TGTGCCAGTAGTCCCCCTCCGGGACTAGCGGGAGCTATTAATGAGCAGTTCTTC
CDR3 protein: CASSPPPGLAGAINEQFF
J gene: TRBJ2-1
D gene: TRBD2
CDR3 length: 18
V gene: TRBV19
clone size: .

CDR3 DNA: TGTGCCAGCAGTTTTGGACAGCGCTACGAGCAGTACTTC
CDR3 protein: CASSFGQRYEQYF
J gene: TRBJ2-7
D gene: .
CDR3 length: 13
V gene: TRBV12-3/TRBV12-4
clone size: .

CDR3 DNA: TGCGCCAGCAGCCAAGAGGGGACTTCGCGGTACAATGAGCAGTTCTTC
CDR3 protein: CASSQEGTSRYNEQFF
J gene: TRBJ2-1
D gene: .
CDR3 length: 16
V gene: TRBV4-3
clone size: .

CDR3 DNA: TGTGCCAGCAGCCAAGCAGCGGGAGGGCTTGGCGAGCAGTACTTC
CDR3 protein: CASSQAAGGLGEQYF
J gene: TRBJ2-7
D gene: TRBD2
CDR3 length: 15
V gene: TRBV7-3
clone size: .

CDR3 DNA: TGTGCCAGCAGTTTTACAGGGGTTGGAACTGAAGCTTTCTTT
CDR3 protein: CASSFTGVGTEAFF
J gene: TRBJ1-1
D gene: TRBD1
CDR3 length: 14
V gene: TRBV2
clone size: .

CDR3 DNA: TGTGCCAGCAGTGGGCTCTGGGACTTTGGAAACACCATATATTTT
CDR3 protein: CASSGLWDFGNTIYF
J gene: TRBJ1-3
D gene: .
CDR3 length: 15
V gene: TRBV2
clone size: .

CDR3 DNA: TGCGCCAGCAGCCTGGGGACTAGCGGGTCCAGTTTGGAGACCCAGTACTTC
CDR3 protein: CASSLGTSGSSLETQYF
J gene: TRBJ2-5
D gene: TRBD2
CDR3 length: 17
V gene: TRBV5-1
clone size: .

CDR3 DNA: TGTGCCAGCAGTTTTTCAAACTATGGCTACACCTTC
CDR3 protein: CASSFSNYGYTF
J gene: TRBJ1-2
D gene: .
CDR3 length: 12
V gene: TRBV12-3/TRBV12-4
clone size: .

CDR3 DNA: TGTGCCAGCAGCTTTTCCGAGGGAGACATTCAGTACTTC
CDR3 protein: CASSFSEGDIQYF
J gene: TRBJ2-4
D gene: .
CDR3 length: 13
V gene: TRBV11-2
clone size: .

CDR3 DNA: TGTGCCACCGCCAGGCCCGGTGGCTCCTACAATGAGCAGTTCTTC
CDR3 protein: CATARPGGSYNEQFF
J gene: TRBJ2-1
D gene: .
CDR3 length: 15
V gene: TRBV24-1
clone size: .

CDR3 DNA: TGTGCCAGCAGCGCCTCGGGACAGACCTACGAGCAGTACTTC
CDR3 protein: CASSASGQTYEQYF
J gene: TRBJ2-7
D gene: TRBD1
CDR3 length: 14
V gene: TRBV9
clone size: .

CDR3 DNA: TGTGCCAGCAGGATCTTAGCGGGAGGGCCTGGGAATGAGCAGTTCTTC
CDR3 protein: CASRILAGGPGNEQFF
J gene: TRBJ2-1
D gene: TRBD2
CDR3 length: 16
V gene: TRBV28
clone size: .

CDR3 DNA: TGTGCCAGCAGTGTATTTAGCGGGAGGAGTACCGGGGAGCTGTTTTTT
CDR3 protein: CASSVFSGRSTGELFF
J gene: TRBJ2-2
D gene: TRBD2
CDR3 length: 16
V gene: TRBV2
clone size: few

CDR3 DNA: TGTGCCAGCAGGCAGGGACAGGGCTCCTACGAGCAGTACTTC
CDR3 protein: CASRQGQGSYEQYF
J gene: TRBJ2-7
D gene: TRBD1
CDR3 length: 14
V gene: TRBV7-9
clone size: .

CDR3 DNA: TGTGCCAGCAGCCAAGGCTCGACAGCTCAAGAGACCCAGTACTTC
CDR3 protein: CASSQGSTAQETQYF
J gene: TRBJ2-5
D gene: .
CDR3 length: 15
V gene: TRBV4-2
clone size: .

CDR3 DNA: TGTGCCAGCAGCGGCCCTGGCCTCTACGAGCAGTACTTC
CDR3 protein: CASSGPGLYEQYF
J gene: TRBJ2-7
D gene: .
CDR3 length: 13
V gene: TRBV9
clone size: .

CDR3 DNA: TGCAGCGTCGCGGACAGGAACACCGGGGAGCTGTTTTTT
CDR3 protein: CSVADRNTGELFF
J gene: TRBJ2-2
D gene: .
CDR3 length: 13
V gene: TRBV29-1
clone size: .

CDR3 DNA: TGTGCCAGCAGAGCCGTCGGGCAGGGGGGATACGAGCAGTACTTC
CDR3 protein: CASRAVGQGGYEQYF
J gene: TRBJ2-7
D gene: .
CDR3 length: 15
V gene: TRBV6-6
clone size: few

CDR3 DNA: TGTGCCAGCAGCCAAGGGGCGGGAGGGCTGGACGAGCAGTACTTC
CDR3 protein: CASSQGAGGLDEQYF
J gene: TRBJ2-7
D gene: TRBD2
CDR3 length: 15
V gene: TRBV4-2
clone size: .

CDR3 DNA: TGTGCCAGCAGTTACAACTACAGGTCCCCCGGGGAGCTGTTTTTT
CDR3 protein: CASSYNYRSPGELFF
J gene: TRBJ2-2
D gene: .
CDR3 length: 15
V gene: TRBV6-5
clone size: .

CDR3 DNA: TGTGCCAGCAGTCAAAGCGGGAGGGAAAGCGAGCAGTACTTC
CDR3 protein: CASSQSGRESEQYF
J gene: TRBJ2-7
D gene: TRBD2
CDR3 length: 14
V gene: TRBV11-2
clone size: .

CDR3 DNA: TGTGCCAGCAGTTTCTCCAGAGAAGCTTTCTTT
CDR3 protein: CASSFSREAFF
J gene: TRBJ1-1
D gene: .
CDR3 length: 11
V gene: TRBV12-3/TRBV12-4
clone size: .

CDR3 DNA: TGTGCCAGCAGCCCGACCCGGACAGACCCGTTCTCTGGGGCCAACGTCCTGACTTTC
CDR3 protein: CASSPTRTDPFSGANVLTF
J gene: TRBJ2-6
D gene: .
CDR3 length: 19
V gene: TRBV28
clone size: .

CDR3 DNA: TGTGCCAGCAGCAAAGGCTCCGGTCAAGAGACCCAGTACTTC
CDR3 protein: CASSKGSGQETQYF
J gene: TRBJ2-5
D gene: .
CDR3 length: 14
V gene: TRBV21-1
clone size: .